This entry lists 21 T cell receptor beta chains sequenced from one sample in a study of blood T cell repertoires in COVID-19. Assay: immunoSEQ multiplex PCR; the TCRdb copy retains only in-frame clones and omits some. The data show some 320,000 clones, with just under 90% seen just once and 2.9% held by the top ten. The sequenced sample was PBMCs or T cells enriched from blood (not recorded which). The source is a woman aged 50 to 60 who had been exposed to COVID-19.

This chain joins TRBV27 and TRBJ1-1, with 11 nucleotides matching TRBD1. Germline V gives CDR1 MNHEY, CDR2 SMNVEV (reference sequence). The CDR3 loop spans 16 amino acids. The junction had 4 bases not matched to a gene; V was cut back by 4 bases and J by 0 bases. The CDR3 here is CASSYGTGGVNTEAFF. The CDR3 DNA reads TGTGCCAGCAGTTACGGGACAGGGGGTGTGAACACTGAAGCTTTCTTT.

CDR3 bases: TGTGCCAGTCAGGGGTTCGAGGGAAATCAGCCCCAGCATTTT. Translating it yields CASQGFEGNQPQHF. The rearrangement uses TRBV19 and TRBJ1-5; D perhaps matches TRBD1 (6 bases). The germline V and J ends were trimmed by 8 bases and 4 bases, with 15 bases remaining between them. The length of the CDR3 is 14 residues. Germline V gene lookup returns CDR1 LNHDA and CDR2 SQIVND (reference sequence). Full variable domain (outside the CDR3, taken from reference TRBV19 and TRBJ1-5): DGGITQSPKYLFRKEGQNVTLSCEQNLNHDAMYWYRQDPGQGLRLIYYSQIVNDFQKGDIAEGYSVSREKKESFPLTVTSAQKNPTAFYLCASQGFEGNQPQHFGDGTRLSIL.

This clone was observed a handful of times. The J gene is TRBJ1-6, the V gene TRBV6-1, with D perhaps matching TRBD1 (5 bases). This CDR3 region has 14 residues. CDR1 is MNHNS, CDR2 SASEGT, per germline. Trimming shortened V by 3 bases and J by 6 bases, and 9 bases separated the two germline ends. The CDR3 loop is CASSEGGVNSPLHF. For the CDR3, the DNA is TGTGCCAGCAGTGAGGGAGGGGTTAATTCACCCCTCCACTTT.

The rearrangement uses TRBV4-2 and TRBJ1-1; 7 nucleotides line up with TRBD1. Per germline, CDR1 LGHNA and CDR2 YNFKEQ. Unmatched junction bases numbered 7, after V lost 2 bases and J lost 4 bases. The CDR3 runs to 15 residues. CDR3 coding DNA: TGTGCCAGCAGCCAACAGACAGGGCCGGCCACTGAAGCTTTCTTT. Translated: CASSQQTGPATEAFF.

This clone occurred many times. The chain joins TRBV5-4 to TRBJ1-2; unclear D gene. The germline CDR1 and CDR2 sequences are SGHNT and YYREEE (reference sequence). Trimming cost V 2 bases and J 4 bases, with 9 bases left between them. The CDR3 totals 13 residues. CDR3 residues: CASSLTESYGYTF. The CDR3 coding sequence is TGTGCCAGCAGCTTAACAGAGAGCTATGGCTACACCTTC.

The chain carries TRBV5-6 and TRBJ1-4; D uncertain. V was pared by 0 bases and J by 8 bases, with 8 bases between. CDR1 SGHDT and CDR2 YYEEEE come from the germline V gene. This CDR3 has 13 amino acids. The CDR3 DNA reads TGTGCCAGCAGCTTGGGTCCGTCGGAAAAACTGTTTTTT. Translation: CASSLGPSEKLFF. Drawing the rest from reference TRBV5-6 and TRBJ1-4, the complete variable domain is DAGVTQSPTHLIKTRGQQVTLRCSPKSGHDTVSWYQQALGQGPQFIFQYYEEEERQRGNFPDRFSGHQFPNYSSELNVNALLLGDSALYLCASSLGPSEKLFFGSGTQLSVL.

V gene TRBV7-9 combines with J gene TRBJ1-1; perhaps TRBD1 as D (6 bases). This CDR3 spans 14 amino acids. Germline V gene sequence: CDR1 SEHNR, CDR2 FQNEAQ (reference sequence). The V end was cut by 5 bases, the J end by 3 bases, with 13 bases between. In DNA, the CDR3 is TGTGCCAGCAGCGCGGGGGCAGAATACACTGAAGCTTTCTTT. Encoded protein: CASSAGAEYTEAFF.

The genes are TRBV15 and TRBJ1-1; possibly TRBD1 for D (5 bases). V lost 0 bases and J lost 2, with 13 bases in between. Germline V gene data show CDR1 as LNHNV and CDR2 as YYDKDF (reference sequence). This CDR3 spans 16 amino acids. Written as DNA, the CDR3 is TGTGCCACCAGCAGAGATGGGCTCAGGGATAACACTGAAGCTTTCTTT. It encodes CATSRDGLRDNTEAFF.

The chain joins TRBV28 to TRBJ1-3, with D perhaps TRBD1 (5 bases). Trimming left V 6 bases short and J 0 bases short, with 12 bases between. Per the germline V gene, CDR1 is MDHEN and CDR2 is SYDVKM. The CDR3 has 15 amino acids. CDR3: CASRGRTLSGNTIYF. DNA of the CDR3: TGTGCCAGCAGAGGACGGACACTCTCTGGAAACACCATATATTTT.

The V and J genes are TRBV5-1 and TRBJ1-1; unclear D gene. The CDR3 is made up of 17 amino acids. From germline, CDR1 is SGHRS and CDR2 YFSETQ. Trimming pared 3 bases from V and 0 bases from J, leaving 18 bases between. The chain's CDR3 is CASSSGSGGSMNTEAFF. In nucleotides, the CDR3 is TGCGCCAGCAGCTCCGGGTCTGGTGGATCAATGAACACTGAAGCTTTCTTT.

The CDR3 is CAKSRGGSNEQFF. DNA for the CDR3: TGTGCCAAAAGCAGGGGTGGTTCGAATGAGCAGTTCTTC. The chain carries TRBV30 and TRBJ2-1, with D perhaps TRBD1 (6 bases). Germline CDR1 GTSNPN, CDR2 SVGIG (reference sequence). Trimming stripped 8 bases from V and 7 bases from J, with 18 bases between. This CDR3 contains 13 residues.

The sample holds one count of this clone. The chain couples TRBV4-1 to TRBJ2-5, with 8 nucleotides matching TRBD1. Germline CDR1 and CDR2: MGHRA and YSYEKL. CDR3 length: 16 amino acids. With 1 base clipped from V and 0 bases from J, the junction kept 4 bases outside the gene matches. The CDR3 nucleotides are TGCGCCAGCAGCCAAGGGACAGGGTCGTACCAAGAGACCCAGTACTTC. This translates into CASSQGTGSYQETQYF.

The chain uses TRBV28 and TRBJ1-2, with D hard to call. The germline V and J ends were trimmed by 3 bases and 8 bases, with 16 bases remaining between them. Germline V gives CDR1 MDHEN, CDR2 SYDVKM. This CDR3 is 14 amino acids long. In DNA, the CDR3 is TGTGCCAGCAGTTTGGCACAGATAACCCGGGGCTACACCTTC. Its translation: CASSLAQITRGYTF.

The chain carries TRBV7-6 and TRBJ2-2; 12 nucleotides match TRBD2. Germline CDR1 is SGHVS and CDR2 is FNYEAQ. V shed 5 bases and J 1 base; nucleotides not matched to a gene: 5. CDR3 length: 17 amino acids. CDR3 coding DNA: TGTGCCAGCAGCCCCCGGACTAGCGGGGTGAACACCGGGGAGCTGTTTTTT. As protein: CASSPRTSGVNTGELFF.

Only one count was recorded for this clone. This rearrangement joins TRBV14 to TRBJ1-5; D is unresolved. Trimming took 0 bases from V and 6 from J, leaving 12 bases between them. Germline V lookup: CDR1 SGHDN, CDR2 FVKESK. The CDR3 is made up of 15 amino acids. The CDR3 bases are TGTGCCAGCAGCCAAGAACCGGGCGAGGGTCAGCCCCAGCATTTT. This translates into CASSQEPGEGQPQHF.

V is TRBV6-2 or TRBV6-3 and J is TRBJ2-5, with 12 bases matching TRBD2. V dropped 2 bases and J dropped 4; count of bases not matched to a gene: 11. The CDR3 length is 18 residues. Looked up from germline, CDR1 is MNHEY and CDR2 is SVGEGT. CDR3 in amino acids: CASSYVTSGGPDGETQYF. For the CDR3, the DNA is TGTGCCAGCAGTTACGTGACTAGCGGGGGCCCGGACGGAGAGACCCAGTACTTC.

This sequence joins TRBV18 and TRBJ1-5; D not certain. Per the germline V gene, CDR1 is KGHSH and CDR2 is LQKENI. The germline V and J ends were trimmed by 3 bases and 3 bases, with 12 bases remaining between them. The CDR3 runs 15 residues. CDR3: CASSPRELNNQPQHF. In DNA, the CDR3 is TGTGCCAGCTCACCTCGGGAACTAAACAATCAGCCCCAGCATTTT.

The rearrangement joins TRBV19 to TRBJ1-1, with 7 bases identical to TRBD1. Per germline, CDR1 LNHDA and CDR2 SQIVND (reference sequence). This CDR3 has 15 amino acids. Losses at the gene ends were 6 bases for V and 5 bases for J; bases not matched to a gene: 12. CDR3 sequence: CASSTLTGILTEAFF. The CDR3 nucleotides are TGTGCCAGTAGCACCCTGACAGGGATACTTACTGAAGCTTTCTTT.

The rearrangement uses TRBV30 and TRBJ1-5; D gene ambiguous. The CDR3 is 13 amino acids. V was trimmed by 5 bases and J by 7 bases, leaving 15 bases between them. Germline V lookup: CDR1 GTSNPN, CDR2 SVGIG (reference sequence). The CDR3 DNA is TGTGCCTGGGGAAACAACCTGAGGCAGCCCCAGCATTTT. Translation gives CAWGNNLRQPQHF.

The chain links TRBV12-3 or TRBV12-4 to TRBJ2-5; a weak D match, TRBD1 (6 bases). The CDR3 runs 13 residues. V was cut by 3 bases and J by 5 bases, with 10 bases left in between. The CDR3: CASSFQQGETQYF. CDR3 sequence (DNA): TGTGCCAGCAGTTTCCAACAGGGTGAGACCCAGTACTTC.

Note on this clone: An end of the junction differs from the germline gene, which may be a read error. The rearrangement uses TRBV29-1 and TRBJ2-1; tentative D call: TRBD1 (5 bases). This CDR3 has 11 residues. Germline-derived CDR1 and CDR2 are SQVTM and ANQGSEA. Written as DNA, the CDR3 is TGCAGCGTTGAAAGGGGTAACGAGCATTTCTTC. Its translation is CSVERGNEHFF.